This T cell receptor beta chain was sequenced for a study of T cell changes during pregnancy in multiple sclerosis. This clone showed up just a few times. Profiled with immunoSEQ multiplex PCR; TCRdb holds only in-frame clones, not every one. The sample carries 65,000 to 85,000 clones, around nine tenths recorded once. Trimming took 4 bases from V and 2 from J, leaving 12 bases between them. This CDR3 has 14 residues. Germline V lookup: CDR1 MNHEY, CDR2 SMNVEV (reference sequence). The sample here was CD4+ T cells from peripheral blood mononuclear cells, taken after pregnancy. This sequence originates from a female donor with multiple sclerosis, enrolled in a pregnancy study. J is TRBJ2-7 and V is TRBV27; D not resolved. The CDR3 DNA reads TGTGCCAGCAGTTCTCAGGTAATGGCCTACGAGCAGTACTTC. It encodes CASSSQVMAYEQYF.